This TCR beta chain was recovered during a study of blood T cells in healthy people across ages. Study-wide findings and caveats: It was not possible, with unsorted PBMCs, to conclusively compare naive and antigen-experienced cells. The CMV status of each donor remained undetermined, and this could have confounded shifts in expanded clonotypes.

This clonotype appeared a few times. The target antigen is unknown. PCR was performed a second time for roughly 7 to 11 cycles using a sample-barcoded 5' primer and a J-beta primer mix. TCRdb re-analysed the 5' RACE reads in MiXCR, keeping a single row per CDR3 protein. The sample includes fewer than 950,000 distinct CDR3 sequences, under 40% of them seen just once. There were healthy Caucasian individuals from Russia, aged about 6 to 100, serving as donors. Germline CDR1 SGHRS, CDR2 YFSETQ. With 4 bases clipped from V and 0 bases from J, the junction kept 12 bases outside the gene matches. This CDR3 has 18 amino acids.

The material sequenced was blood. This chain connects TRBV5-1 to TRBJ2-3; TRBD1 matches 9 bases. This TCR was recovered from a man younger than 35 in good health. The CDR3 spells CASSPTVGQGISTDTQYF. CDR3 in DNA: TGCGCCAGCAGCCCAACCGTTGGACAGGGGATAAGCACAGATACGCAGTATTTT.